Following are 26 T cell receptor beta chains from one sample sequenced in a study of blood T cell repertoires in COVID-19. Profiling relied on immunoSEQ multiplex PCR, and the TCRdb table lists in-frame clones only, not all of them. This table has 330,000 or so clones, more than 85% appearing once. Sequenced input: PBMCs or T cells enriched from blood (not recorded which). The receptors were gathered from a woman aged 25 to 39 who had recovered from COVID-19.

This clone was seen a few times. This rearrangement joins TRBV19 to TRBJ2-1; tentatively, D is TRBD2 (6 bases). The length of the CDR3 is 12 residues. Germline values: CDR1 LNHDA, CDR2 SQIVND (reference sequence). Trimming removed 6 bases at V and 9 bases at J, with 12 bases between. The DNA of the CDR3 is TGTGCCAGTAGCCCGCCTAGCGTTGAGCAGTTCTTC. Its translation: CASSPPSVEQFF. Full variable domain (missing parts from reference TRBV19 and TRBJ2-1): DGGITQSPKYLFRKEGQNVTLSCEQNLNHDAMYWYRQDPGQGLRLIYYSQIVNDFQKGDIAEGYSVSREKKESFPLTVTSAQKNPTAFYLCASSPPSVEQFFGPGTRLTVL.

The V gene is TRBV2, the J gene TRBJ1-6; D unclear. This CDR3 is built from 13 residues. With 7 bases removed from V and 3 bases from J, the gap between germline ends came to 7 bases. Germline assignment: CDR1 SNHLY and CDR2 FYNNEI. The CDR3 is CASTGIYNSPLHF. DNA for the CDR3: TGTGCCAGCACCGGGATCTATAATTCACCCCTCCACTTT.

The chain links TRBV19 to TRBJ2-2; 8 bases agree with TRBD2. Germline V gene sequence: CDR1 LNHDA, CDR2 SQIVND (reference sequence). This CDR3 has 16 residues. The V and J ends lost 2 bases and 2 bases, in that order; junction bases with no gene match: 4. In DNA form, the CDR3 reads TGTGCCAGTAGTATAAGCACTAGCGGAAACACCGGGGAGCTGTTTTTT. It is translated as CASSISTSGNTGELFF.

This sequence joins TRBV28 and TRBJ1-2, with TRBD1 identical over 10 bases. The V gene end was trimmed by 2 bases and the J gene end by 6 bases; junction bases not matched to a gene: 6. Germline CDR1 reads MDHEN; CDR2 reads SYDVKM. The CDR3 spans 15 residues. The CDR3 nucleotides are TGTGCCAGCAGTTTAGATGCGGGACAGGGGAATGGCTACACCTTC. Encoded protein: CASSLDAGQGNGYTF.

The V call is TRBV10-1, the J call TRBJ2-1; 10 nucleotides match TRBD2. The CDR3 runs 16 residues. The junction had 5 bases not matched to a gene; V was cut back by 0 bases and J by 6 bases. Germline CDR1 reads WNHNN; CDR2 reads SYGVQD (reference sequence). CDR3 sequence (DNA): TGCGCCAGCAGTGAGTCGGCTAGCGGGGGCGGCAATGAGCAGTTCTTC. It is translated as CASSESASGGGNEQFF.

This sequence joins TRBV20-1 and TRBJ1-2; a possible D gene is TRBD1 (5 bases). In germline, CDR1 is DFQATT, CDR2 SNEGSKA (reference sequence). The V and J ends lost 3 bases and 2 bases respectively, with 10 bases between them. The CDR3 is 13 residues long. The CDR3: CSASVRGNYGYTF. Written as DNA, the CDR3 is TGCAGTGCTAGTGTCCGGGGGAACTATGGCTACACCTTC.

This chain uses TRBV27 with TRBJ2-3; D may be TRBD2 (6 bases). The CDR3 is made up of 15 amino acids. CDR1 is MNHEY, CDR2 SMNVEV, per germline (reference sequence). Trimming stripped 2 bases from V and 2 bases from J, with 11 bases between. CDR3 coding DNA: TGTGCCAGCAGTTTAGATGCGGGGACCACAGATACGCAGTATTTT. Translated, it gives CASSLDAGTTDTQYF.

The rearrangement links TRBV6-4 to TRBJ1-6; 8 bases agree with TRBD1. CDR3 size: 14 residues. The germline gives CDR1 MRHNA, CDR2 SNTAGT. J lost 7 bases, V lost 3 bases, and 2 bases had no gene match. The CDR3 protein is CASSEDRENSPLHF. As DNA, the CDR3 is TGTGCCAGCAGTGAGGACAGGGAAAATTCACCCCTCCACTTT.

The V gene is TRBV19, the J gene TRBJ1-5, with D perhaps TRBD1 (6 bases). V gave up 7 bases and J gave up 4 bases, with 20 bases separating them. The CDR3 spans 16 residues. Germline V gene sequence: CDR1 LNHDA, CDR2 SQIVND (reference sequence). CDR3 loop: CASTEQGSQWNQPQHF. Written as DNA, the CDR3 is TGTGCCAGTACGGAACAGGGATCCCAATGGAATCAGCCCCAGCATTTT.

This clone was counted a few times. The rearrangement joins TRBV5-1 to TRBJ1-5; 9 positions agree with TRBD1. Losses at the gene ends were 4 bases for V and 2 bases for J; bases not matched to a gene: 4. The germline V gene has CDR1 SGHRS and CDR2 YFSETQ. The CDR3 totals 15 residues. CDR3 coding DNA: TGCGCCAGCAGCACGGGACAGGGAGGCAATCAGCCCCAGCATTTT. It is translated as CASSTGQGGNQPQHF.

This sequence joins TRBV3-1 (or the pseudogene TRBV3-2) and TRBJ1-1, with 7 bases that match TRBD1. The V gene's germline CDR1 is LGHDT and CDR2 YNNKEL (reference sequence). There are 16 residues in the CDR3. Trimming at V came to 4 bases and at J to 1 base, leaving 9 bases not matched to a gene. In DNA, the CDR3 is TGTGCCAGCAGCCCCGGAACAGGGGTAGGGAACACTGAAGCTTTCTTT. Its translation is CASSPGTGVGNTEAFF.

CDR3 sequence: CASKREIEQYF. The CDR3 DNA is TGTGCCAGCAAGCGGGAGATCGAGCAGTACTTC. The chain carries TRBV28 and TRBJ2-7; TRBD2 matches 8 bases. Trimming cost V 7 bases and J 6 bases; bases outside gene matches: 2. This CDR3 has 11 residues. Germline values: CDR1 MDHEN, CDR2 SYDVKM.

This clone was counted once. V gene TRBV7-9 combines with J gene TRBJ1-1; TRBD1 matches at 7 bases. Looked up from germline, CDR1 is SEHNR and CDR2 is FQNEAQ (reference sequence). V gave up 1 base and J gave up 5 bases; unmatched junction bases: 4. The CDR3 length is 14 residues. The CDR3 reads CASSLDLQGTEAFF. The DNA of the CDR3 is TGTGCCAGCAGCTTAGATTTACAGGGGACTGAAGCTTTCTTT.

The gene calls are TRBV6-2 or TRBV6-3 and TRBJ2-1, with 7 bases aligning to TRBD2. After removal of 4 bases from V and 3 bases from J, the junction contained 6 bases not matched to a gene. The length of the CDR3 is 15 residues. Germline CDR1 is MNHEY and CDR2 is SVGEGT. The CDR3 sequence: CASSSSGTNYNEQFF. In DNA form, the CDR3 reads TGTGCCAGCAGTTCGAGCGGGACCAACTACAATGAGCAGTTCTTC.

The chain recombines TRBV18 with TRBJ1-6; TRBD1 matches 8 bases. J was trimmed by 7 bases and V by 5 bases; bases with no gene match: 7. Germline V gene sequence: CDR1 KGHSH, CDR2 LQKENI. The CDR3 totals 15 residues. The CDR3 coding sequence is TGTGCCAGCTCAGGACAGGGTTTCGGGAATTCACCCCTCCACTTT. Translated: CASSGQGFGNSPLHF.

The chain is built from TRBV2 and TRBJ1-1; D remains unclear. V was clipped by 0 bases and J by 3 bases, with 8 bases between them. Germline CDR1 and CDR2: SNHLY and FYNNEI. The length of the CDR3 is 14 residues. CDR3 coding DNA: TGTGCCAGCAGTGAAGCGTCCAGTTACACTGAAGCTTTCTTT. Its protein is CASSEASSYTEAFF.

This CDR3 is CASSLVGENTEAFF. The CDR3 bases are TGTGCCAGCAGCTTGGTGGGAGAGAACACTGAAGCTTTCTTT. The rearrangement joins TRBV5-5 to TRBJ1-1; D gene unclear. Germline-derived CDR1 and CDR2 are SGHKS and YYEKEE (reference sequence). The CDR3 is 14 amino acids. Between the trimmed V and J ends, which lost 0 bases and 1 base, there was a span of 7 bases.

The chain links TRBV5-8 to TRBJ1-5; D might be TRBD1 (6 bases). Trimming shortened V by 2 bases and J by 2 bases, and 8 bases separated the two germline ends. The V gene's germline CDR1 is SGHTS and CDR2 YDEGEE. CDR3 length equals 14 residues. The CDR3, as DNA: TGTGCCAGCAGCTTCGAGGGGGGCAATCAGCCCCAGCATTTT. Translating gives CASSFEGGNQPQHF.

This chain connects TRBV5-1 to TRBJ1-2, with 7 bases fitting TRBD1. The CDR3 length is 13 residues. Germline V gene lookup returns CDR1 SGHRS and CDR2 YFSETQ. The V and J ends lost 7 bases and 2 bases, in that order; junction bases with no gene match: 5. CDR3 loop: CASRGQENYGYTF. Here the CDR3 DNA reads TGCGCCAGCCGCGGACAGGAAAACTATGGCTACACCTTC.

The V gene is TRBV19, the J gene TRBJ1-2; no clear D gene. The CDR3 loop spans 14 amino acids. V dropped 5 bases and J dropped 1 base, with 11 bases sitting between them. CDR1 is LNHDA, CDR2 SQIVND, per germline (reference sequence). CDR3 sequence: CASSRRRINYGYTF. CDR3 sequence (DNA): TGTGCCAGTAGTCGGAGGCGCATTAACTATGGCTACACCTTC.

This clone is a singleton in its sample. The chain combines TRBV2 with TRBJ2-7; 7 nucleotides match TRBD1. V shed 5 bases and J 3 bases; nucleotides not matched to a gene: 4. The CDR3 spans 13 residues. Germline V gives CDR1 SNHLY, CDR2 FYNNEI. This CDR3 is CASSTDRRYEQYF. CDR3 bases: TGTGCCAGCAGTACGGACAGGCGCTACGAGCAGTACTTC.

The chain employs TRBV2 and TRBJ2-7, with TRBD1 matching 8 bases. The ends lost 6 bases at V and 1 base at J; junction bases unmatched: 2. CDR3 length equals 13 residues. Germline V gene sequence: CDR1 SNHLY, CDR2 FYNNEI. CDR3 DNA sequence: TGTGCCAGCAGCGACAGGGGTTCCTACGAGCAGTACTTC. Protein: CASSDRGSYEQYF.

The CDR3 nucleotides are TGTGCCAGCAGTTTCCAGGGGGCTAACTATGGCTACACCTTC. Its protein product is CASSFQGANYGYTF. The chain couples TRBV28 to TRBJ1-2, with 7 positions matching TRBD1. In germline, CDR1 is MDHEN, CDR2 SYDVKM. The CDR3 is 14 residues long. V trimming: 3 bases; J trimming: 0 bases; junction bases outside the gene matches: 1.

The chain is built from TRBV30 and TRBJ2-7, with TRBD2 matching over 9 bases. The germline gives CDR1 GTSNPN, CDR2 SVGIG (reference sequence). The CDR3 totals 14 residues. The V gene end was trimmed by 0 bases and the J gene end by 4 bases; junction bases not matched to a gene: 4. CDR3 nucleotide sequence: TGTGCCTGGAGTGTTGGCGGGGGGGCGTACGAGCAGTACTTC. Translated, it gives CAWSVGGGAYEQYF. The whole variable domain, remainder taken from reference TRBV30 and TRBJ2-7, is SQTIHQWPATLVQPVGSPLSLECTVEGTSNPNLYWYRQAAGRGLQLLFYSVGIGQISSEVPQNLSASRPQDRQFILSSKKLLLSDSGFYLCAWSVGGGAYEQYFGPGTRLTVT.

The J gene is TRBJ1-1, the V gene TRBV2, with unresolved D. The CDR3 is made up of 14 amino acids. V lost 4 bases, J lost 4 bases, and 13 bases lay in between. Per the germline V gene, CDR1 is SNHLY and CDR2 is FYNNEI. In DNA form, the CDR3 reads TGTGCCAGCAGTGTGGAGTCTGGTGGCACTGAAGCTTTCTTT. It codes for CASSVESGGTEAFF.

This chain uses TRBV20-1 with TRBJ2-2; D gene ambiguous. V lost 3 bases and J 1 base, leaving 6 bases between the germline ends. The CDR3 covers 13 residues. In germline, CDR1 is DFQATT, CDR2 SNEGSKA (reference sequence). The CDR3 DNA reads TGCAGTGCTAGTAGAGGGAACACCGGGGAGCTGTTTTTT. Its protein product is CSASRGNTGELFF.